These 13 T cell receptor beta chains were sequenced from one sample in a study of T-cell memory formation after mild COVID-19. MiXCR, run by TCRdb on the 5' RACE reads, gives a single entry per CDR3 protein. The sample shows hundreds of thousands of distinct CDR3 sequences, over 15% of them seen only once. The sample consisted of PBMCs or a T cell subset sorted from them (not recorded which). These receptor sequences come from an adult woman who had mild COVID-19 (a few samples of this study predate the infection). Cell type and time point are not known.

This clonotype was seen a handful of times. The chain has TRBV24-1 and TRBJ2-2; 7 bases agree with TRBD1. This CDR3 has 18 residues. Germline values: CDR1 KGHDR, CDR2 SFDVKD. The trim removed 3 bases at V and 5 bases at J, leaving 14 bases unmatched. Here the CDR3 reads CATSDIWDPTGPTGELFF. In DNA, the CDR3 is TGTGCCACCAGTGATATATGGGATCCGACAGGGCCTACCGGGGAGCTGTTTTTT.

V gene TRBV2 combines with J gene TRBJ2-7, with D maybe TRBD2 (7 bases). The CDR3 has 13 amino acids. The ends were cut back, 8 bases at V and 0 bases at J, with 11 bases in the middle. Germline assignment: CDR1 SNHLY and CDR2 FYNNEI. The CDR3, as DNA: TGTGCCAGCGGGGGGGACATCTCCTACGAGCAGTACTTC. Its translation is CASGGDISYEQYF.

The V gene is TRBV20-1, the J gene TRBJ1-2; no firm D call. The CDR3 loop spans 14 amino acids. In germline, CDR1 is DFQATT, CDR2 SNEGSKA (reference sequence). The V end was cut by 1 base, the J end by 4 bases, with 13 bases between. CDR3 sequence: CSARVLRNGYGYTF. DNA for the CDR3: TGCAGTGCTAGAGTTTTACGTAACGGCTATGGCTACACCTTC.

This clonotype was seen only a few times. This chain uses TRBV29-1 with TRBJ1-1; D is undetermined. V gave up 7 bases and J gave up 3 bases, with 18 bases separating them. Per the germline V gene, CDR1 is SQVTM and CDR2 is ANQGSEA. This CDR3 has 14 amino acids. The CDR3: CSAQRAIGDTEAFF. The CDR3 DNA follows: TGCAGCGCTCAAAGGGCAATCGGCGACACTGAAGCTTTCTTT.

The rearrangement links TRBV27 to TRBJ2-3, with 14 bases identical to TRBD2. V was pared by 8 bases and J by 4 bases, with 17 bases of the junction left unmatched. The CDR3 is 19 amino acids. Germline V gives CDR1 MNHEY, CDR2 SMNVEV (reference sequence). The CDR3 reads CASRTTSGGAEYQADTQYF. CDR3 in DNA: TGTGCCAGCCGAACGACTAGCGGGGGGGCTGAGTATCAAGCAGATACGCAGTATTTT.

This clonotype was seen a handful of times. The chain employs TRBV24-1 and TRBJ1-1; D is unclear. V was clipped by 2 bases and J by 9 bases, with 15 bases between them. CDR3 length: 14 amino acids. Germline V gene lookup returns CDR1 KGHDR and CDR2 SFDVKD. The CDR3 DNA reads as TGTGCCACCAGTGATTCCACGAGCCCAACCCAAGCTTTCTTT. This translates into CATSDSTSPTQAFF.

This clonotype was counted a few times. The rearrangement links TRBV5-6 to TRBJ2-1; D uncertain. CDR1 and CDR2 (germline): SGHDT, YYEEEE. The CDR3 extends over 15 amino acids. The ends were cut back, 4 bases at V and 6 bases at J, with 17 bases in the middle. CDR3 sequence reads: CASSLGRHASNEQFF. For the CDR3, the DNA is TGTGCCAGCAGCCTAGGGCGCCACGCGAGCAATGAGCAGTTCTTC.

The CDR3 region has the DNA TGTGCCAGCAGTTACAAGATGGGGACAGGGTATAATTCACCCCTCCACTTT. Protein sequence: CASSYKMGTGYNSPLHF. The chain couples TRBV6-6 to TRBJ1-6; TRBD1 aligns across 9 bases. CDR3 length equals 17 residues. The V gene end was trimmed by 2 bases and the J gene end by 4 bases; junction bases not matched to a gene: 6. The germline gives CDR1 MNHNY, CDR2 SVGAGI (reference sequence).

The rearrangement links TRBV7-9 to TRBJ1-5; 9 bases align to TRBD1. Germline-derived CDR1 and CDR2 are SEHNR and FQNEAQ (reference sequence). V was pared by 4 bases and J by 4 bases, with 8 bases of the junction left unmatched. The CDR3 runs 16 residues. The CDR3 reads CASSSMRGQGNQPQHF. The CDR3 region has the DNA TGTGCCAGCAGCTCAATGAGGGGACAGGGTAATCAGCCCCAGCATTTT.

The chain combines TRBV7-9 with TRBJ2-1; TRBD2 aligns across 9 bases. V shed 10 bases and J 5 bases; nucleotides not matched to a gene: 3. CDR1 SEHNR and CDR2 FQNEAQ come from the germline V gene (reference sequence). There are 12 residues in the CDR3. This CDR3 reads CANQRGDNEQFF. CDR3 DNA sequence: TGTGCCAACCAGCGGGGGGACAATGAGCAGTTCTTC.

V is TRBV7-8 and J is TRBJ2-7; no clear D gene. The germline V gene encodes CDR1 SGHVS and CDR2 FQNEAQ. The CDR3 loop spans 11 amino acids. The ends were cut back, 3 bases at V and 5 bases at J, with 5 bases in the middle. The CDR3 here is CASSFDHEQYF. Written as DNA, the CDR3 is TGTGCCAGCAGCTTCGATCACGAGCAGTACTTC.

This clonotype was counted only a few times. The J gene is TRBJ2-5, the V gene TRBV7-8, with D unclear. The CDR3 runs to 11 residues. From germline, CDR1 is SGHVS and CDR2 FQNEAQ. Trimming shortened V by 4 bases and J by 8 bases, and 8 bases separated the two germline ends. The CDR3 loop reads CASSSSPTQYF. The CDR3 coding sequence is TGTGCCAGCAGCTCCTCACCAACCCAGTACTTC. The full variable domain, completed using reference TRBV7-8 and TRBJ2-5, is GAGVSQSPRYKVAKRGQDVALRCDPISGHVSLFWYQQALGQGPEFLTYFQNEAQLDKSGLPSDRFFAERPEGSVSTLKIQRTQQEDSAVYLCASSSSPTQYFGPGTRLLVL.

This clonotype was counted a few times. V is TRBV6-5 and J is TRBJ2-7, with D possibly TRBD2 on 5 matching bases. With 0 bases removed from V and 5 bases from J, the gap between germline ends came to 8 bases. The germline V gene encodes CDR1 MNHEY and CDR2 SVGAGI. The CDR3 extends over 13 amino acids. Here the CDR3 DNA reads TGTGCCAGCAGTTACTCCGGGGTCAACGAGCAGTACTTC. The encoded protein is CASSYSGVNEQYF.